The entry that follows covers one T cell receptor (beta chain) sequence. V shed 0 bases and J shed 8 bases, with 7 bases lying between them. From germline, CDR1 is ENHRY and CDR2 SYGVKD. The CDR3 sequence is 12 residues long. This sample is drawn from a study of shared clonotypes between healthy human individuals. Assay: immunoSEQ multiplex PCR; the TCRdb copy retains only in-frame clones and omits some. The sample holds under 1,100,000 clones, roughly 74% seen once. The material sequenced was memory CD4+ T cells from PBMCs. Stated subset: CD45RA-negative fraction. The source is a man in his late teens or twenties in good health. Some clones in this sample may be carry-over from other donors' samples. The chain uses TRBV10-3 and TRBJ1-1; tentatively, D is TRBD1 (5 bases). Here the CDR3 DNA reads TGTGCCATCAGTGAGTCATCAGGGGAAGCTTTCTTT. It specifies CAISESSGEAFF.